This is a list of T cell receptor beta chains from one sample in a study of early T cells in non-severe SARS-CoV-2 infection. TCRdb used MiXCR to reprocess the 5' RACE reads, holding one entry per CDR3 protein. The table has 35,000 to 40,000 distinct CDR3 sequences, 3.9% seen once; the top ten hold 9% to 10%. The source material was whole blood. These receptors came from an adult who was a healthcare worker with PCR-confirmed SARS-CoV-2 infection or an uninfected control (not recorded which). CDR3s include the opening cysteine and the closing phenylalanine or tryptophan. Each record gives: CDR3 protein, CDR3 DNA, clone size, D gene, J gene, V gene. The D gene is left open where the match is weak. A row's size may be missing; if present it is once, few, many or a size class.

CASSFTPRTGGYEKLFF,TGTGCCAGCAGTTTCACACCCCGGACAGGGGGGTATGAAAAACTGTTTTTT,many,TRBD1,TRBJ1-4,TRBV28
CASSYLTGGNQPQHF,TGTGCCAGCAGTTACTTAACAGGGGGCAATCAGCCCCAGCATTTT,-,TRBD1,TRBJ1-5,TRBV6-2/TRBV6-3
CASRPSAGGNTIYF,TGTGCCAGCAGGCCCTCAGCGGGCGGAAACACCATATATTTT,many,-,TRBJ1-3,TRBV28
CASRGGSTDTQYF,TGTGCCAGCCGCGGAGGTAGCACAGATACGCAGTATTTT,many,-,TRBJ2-3,TRBV7-8
CASSHRGQASYNEQFF,TGTGCCAGCTCACACCGAGGACAGGCCTCCTACAATGAGCAGTTCTTC,many,TRBD1,TRBJ2-1,TRBV18
CASRTQGNTIYF,TGTGCCAGCAGAACACAAGGAAACACCATATATTTT,-,-,TRBJ1-3,TRBV12-3/TRBV12-4
CSVAGTSGDNEQFF,TGCAGCGTTGCCGGGACTAGCGGGGACAATGAGCAGTTCTTC,-,TRBD2,TRBJ2-1,TRBV29-1
CASSLTEGQSYGYTF,TGTGCCAGCAGCCTCACAGAGGGACAGTCCTATGGCTACACCTTC,few,TRBD1,TRBJ1-2,TRBV16
CASSHTAGARDTQYF,TGTGCCAGCAGCCACACGGCGGGAGCAAGGGATACGCAGTATTTT,few,TRBD2,TRBJ2-3,TRBV3-1
CASSLGLSSGNGYEQYF,TGTGCCAGCAGCTTAGGCCTTTCTAGCGGGAATGGCTACGAGCAGTACTTC,many,TRBD2,TRBJ2-7,TRBV7-2
CASTWTIGQPQHF,TGTGCCAGCACCTGGACGATCGGACAGCCCCAGCATTTT,-,-,TRBJ1-5,TRBV6-2/TRBV6-3
CASSKRPGPTDTQYF,TGTGCCAGTAGTAAAAGACCGGGGCCCACAGATACGCAGTATTTT,-,-,TRBJ2-3,TRBV19
CASSLAGVSPLHF,TGTGCCAGCAGCTTAGCGGGAGTTTCACCCCTCCACTTT,many,-,TRBJ1-6,TRBV7-9
CASSPVDPTDTQYF,TGTGCCAGCAGTCCAGTGGACCCCACAGATACGCAGTATTTT,many,-,TRBJ2-3,TRBV28
CASSLGRTSGGQNEQFF,TGTGCCAGCAGCTTAGGCCGGACTAGCGGGGGACAAAATGAGCAGTTCTTC,many,TRBD2,TRBJ2-1,TRBV7-3
CASSLTNYNEQFF,TGTGCCAGCAGCTTAACCAACTACAATGAGCAGTTCTTC,many,-,TRBJ2-1,TRBV7-2
CASSSPLTSGSGTQYF,TGTGCCAGCAGCTCCCCGCTAACTAGCGGGAGCGGTACGCAGTATTTT,many,TRBD2,TRBJ2-3,TRBV7-2
CASSLIRLEAQFF,TGTGCCAGCAGCTTAATCCGCCTGGAGGCGCAGTTCTTC,few,-,TRBJ2-1,TRBV7-2
CSAQPGTVDEQFF,TGCAGCGCACAACCTGGGACGGTCGATGAGCAGTTCTTC,many,-,TRBJ2-1,TRBV29-1
CASSQDIVGLAGVDYEQYF,TGTGCCAGCAGCCAAGATATAGTTGGACTAGCGGGAGTGGACTACGAGCAGTACTTC,many,TRBD2,TRBJ2-7,TRBV14
CASSQDLTFEGSREKLFF,TGCGCCAGCAGCCAAGATCTAACGTTCGAAGGGTCTCGTGAAAAACTGTTTTTT,many,-,TRBJ1-4,TRBV4-3
CASSAKGISGNTIYF,TGTGCCAGCAGTGCGAAAGGCATCTCTGGAAACACCATATATTTT,many,-,TRBJ1-3,TRBV25-1
CASSYPGLSQYF,TGTGCCAGCAGCTACCCGGGACTTTCACAGTATTTT,many,-,TRBJ2-3,TRBV6-2/TRBV6-3
CASSLDGYQPQHF,TGTGCCAGCAGTTTAGACGGATATCAGCCCCAGCATTTT,few,-,TRBJ1-5,TRBV28
CSARVAGVGYGQYF,TGCAGTGCTAGGGTGGCGGGAGTTGGTTATGGGCAGTACTTC,-,TRBD2,TRBJ2-7,TRBV20-1
CASRVTGGANTGELFF,TGTGCCAGCAGAGTTACAGGGGGCGCGAACACCGGGGAGCTGTTTTTT,many,TRBD1,TRBJ2-2,TRBV2
CATSDMGLAGYNEQFF,TGTGCCACCAGTGATATGGGACTAGCGGGGTACAATGAGCAGTTCTTC,few,TRBD2,TRBJ2-1,TRBV24-1
CATSATPTNTGELFF,TGTGCCACCAGTGCCACGCCGACGAACACCGGGGAGCTGTTTTTT,many,-,TRBJ2-2,TRBV24-1
CASRIYASRLAIRNEQFF,TGTGCCAGCAGAATTTACGCGAGCCGACTAGCTATCCGGAATGAGCAGTTCTTC,many,TRBD2,TRBJ2-1,TRBV7-8
CSARPGQETQYF,TGCAGTGCTAGACCGGGACAAGAGACCCAGTACTTC,few,-,TRBJ2-5,TRBV20-1
CSARGYYPRQGTNEKLFF,TGCAGTGCTAGAGGTTACTACCCGAGGCAGGGCACTAATGAAAAACTGTTTTTT,many,-,TRBJ1-4,TRBV20-1
CASSRGRVNTEAFF,TGTGCCAGCAGCCGCGGACGAGTGAACACTGAAGCTTTCTTT,many,-,TRBJ1-1,TRBV7-9
CASSPGREQFF,TGTGCCAGCAGCCCCGGAAGGGAGCAGTTCTTC,large,-,TRBJ2-1,TRBV7-2
CSVRGGTANEKLFF,TGCAGCGTCAGAGGGGGGACGGCTAATGAAAAACTGTTTTTT,many,-,TRBJ1-4,TRBV29-1
CASSTKGNNEQFF,TGTGCCAGCAGCACCAAAGGTAACAATGAGCAGTTCTTC,many,-,TRBJ2-1,TRBV7-2
CASSQPGGGTYEQYF,TGTGCCAGCAGCCAGCCAGGGGGGGGCACCTACGAGCAGTACTTC,many,-,TRBJ2-7,TRBV5-5
CASSPQGMNTEAFF,TGTGCCAGCTCACCACAGGGGATGAACACTGAAGCTTTCTTT,medium-sized,-,TRBJ1-1,TRBV18
CASSPSTGGFYEQYF,TGTGCCAGCAGCCCGTCGACAGGGGGATTCTACGAGCAGTACTTC,many,TRBD1,TRBJ2-7,TRBV9
CASTSRGGRRSYEQYF,TGTGCCAGCACCTCACGTGGGGGCAGGCGATCCTACGAGCAGTACTTC,many,-,TRBJ2-7,TRBV5-6
CASSVSRTVLGELFF,TGTGCCAGCAGCGTATCCCGGACAGTTCTCGGGGAGCTGTTTTTT,many,-,TRBJ2-2,TRBV9
CASSLGRENYGYTF,TGTGCCAGCAGCTTAGGGCGGGAAAACTATGGCTACACCTTC,many,-,TRBJ1-2,TRBV7-9
CASSQGAEHTDTQYF,TGTGCCAGCAGTCAGGGGGCTGAACACACAGATACGCAGTATTTT,-,TRBD1,TRBJ2-3,TRBV6-4
CASSRMTSGPYEQYF,TGTGCCAGCAGCCGCATGACTAGCGGACCCTACGAGCAGTACTTC,many,TRBD2,TRBJ2-7,TRBV12-3/TRBV12-4
CASSPLTGNTEAFF,TGCGCCAGCAGCCCCTTGACAGGGAATACTGAAGCTTTCTTT,-,TRBD1,TRBJ1-1,TRBV5-1
CAISWTSGRDNEQFF,TGTGCCATCAGCTGGACTAGCGGGAGGGACAATGAGCAGTTCTTC,many,TRBD2,TRBJ2-1,TRBV10-3
CASNPGTGVETQYF,TGTGCCAGCAACCCCGGGACAGGGGTAGAGACCCAGTACTTC,many,TRBD1,TRBJ2-5,TRBV25-1
CSAWTSGGYNEQFF,TGCAGCGCTTGGACTAGCGGGGGATACAATGAGCAGTTCTTC,many,TRBD2,TRBJ2-1,TRBV29-1
CASSWDSSYEQYF,TGTGCCAGCAGCTGGGACAGCTCCTACGAGCAGTACTTC,few,TRBD1,TRBJ2-7,TRBV7-2
CASSYSRGHGNTIYF,TGTGCCAGCAGTTACTCCCGGGGGCATGGAAACACCATATATTTT,many,-,TRBJ1-3,TRBV6-6